The rows below give T cell receptor beta chains drawn from one sample of a study of radiation and T cells in renal cell carcinoma. Sequencing was performed with immunoSEQ multiplex PCR; in TCRdb, only in-frame clones are kept and a portion is missing. Counted here are 60,000 to 75,000 clones, roughly 80% occurring once; the ten biggest clones make up over 5.5%. Sequencing was performed on blood, taken from a patient whose treatment included radiotherapy and nephrectomy. All receptors derive from a man aged 60 to 69 with renal cell carcinoma. Both conserved end residues are part of each CDR3. A D gene is named only where the DNA matches it firmly. The size of a clone is reported for some rows only, either as once, few or many, or as a class for expanded clones.

TGTGCCAGCAGCTTCGAGGCAGGGGGCGCATCTGGAAACACCATATATTTT	CASSFEAGGASGNTIYF	NA	TRBD1	TRBV11-2	TRBJ1-3
TGTGCCAGCAGCCTACGAGCGGGAATAACAGATACGCAGTATTTT	CASSLRAGITDTQYF	once	TRBD2	TRBV7-7	TRBJ2-3
TGTGCCAGCAGCCCCCGGGGGACAGGGCTACCGAACACTGAAGCTTTCTTT	CASSPRGTGLPNTEAFF	NA	TRBD1	TRBV13	TRBJ1-1
TGTGCCATCAGTGGGGGACTAGACAACACAGATACGCAGTATTTT	CAISGGLDNTDTQYF	NA	TRBD2	TRBV10-3	TRBJ2-3
TGTGCCAGCAGCGGAGCTGATGCAACTAATGAAAAACTGTTTTTT	CASSGADATNEKLFF	NA	NA	TRBV27	TRBJ1-4
TGTGCCAGTAGCAAAAGGGGGGGACAGGGTACCTCCTACGAGCAGTACTTC	CASSKRGGQGTSYEQYF	NA	TRBD1	TRBV19	TRBJ2-7
TGTGCCAGTAGTACCCTCCAGGGGTGGTCGGGGGCAGATACGCAGTATTTT	CASSTLQGWSGADTQYF	once	NA	TRBV19	TRBJ2-3
TGTGCCAGCAGTATCGACTACAGGGAGACCCAGTACTTC	CASSIDYRETQYF	NA	NA	TRBV25-1	TRBJ2-5
TGTGCCAGCAGCTGGACAGGGAGCACAGATACGCAGTATTTT	CASSWTGSTDTQYF	NA	TRBD1	TRBV7-3	TRBJ2-3
TGCAGCGTTGACCACGGTGAAGCTTTCTTT	CSVDHGEAFF	NA	NA	TRBV29-1	TRBJ1-1
TGTGCCAGCAGCTACTCCACAGGGCCCAATCAGCCCCAGCATTTT	CASSYSTGPNQPQHF	NA	NA	TRBV11-2	TRBJ1-5
TGTGCCAGCAGCCCCGGGGGACCCTACGAGCAGTACTTC	CASSPGGPYEQYF	NA	NA	TRBV6-6	TRBJ2-7
TGTGCCATCAGTGACCCGAGCGCGGGACTGGGTTTCACCGGGGAGCTGTTTTTT	CAISDPSAGLGFTGELFF	few	NA	TRBV10-3	TRBJ2-2
TGCAGCGTTGTGGGCGGGCCAAGAACGAACACAGATACGCAGTATTTT	CSVVGGPRTNTDTQYF	NA	NA	TRBV29-1	TRBJ2-3
TGTGCCACCAGCAGATCATCCGAACTAGAGAATGAGCAGTTCTTC	CATSRSSELENEQFF	NA	NA	TRBV15	TRBJ2-1
TGCGCCAGCAGCACCAGGGAGGGGCGGCAAGAAAAACTGTTTTTT	CASSTREGRQEKLFF	NA	NA	TRBV5-1	TRBJ1-4
TGTGCCAGCAGTTCCAGCCGGGACAATGAGCAGTTCTTC	CASSSSRDNEQFF	once	NA	TRBV27	TRBJ2-1
TGTGCCAGCAGCTTAGATAGGACTAGCGGGGGCGCAGATACGCAGTATTTT	CASSLDRTSGGADTQYF	NA	TRBD2	TRBV11-2	TRBJ2-3
TGCGCCAGCAGCTCCACGGGACTAGCCGCAGATACGCAGTATTTT	CASSSTGLAADTQYF	NA	TRBD2	TRBV5-1	TRBJ2-3
TGTGCCAGCAGTGAAGCACTTTTGCAGTACTTC	CASSEALLQYF	NA	NA	TRBV6-5	TRBJ2-7
TGCGCCAGCAGCCGGGACAGAAGCCCGTACAATGAGCAGTTCTTC	CASSRDRSPYNEQFF	medium-sized	TRBD1	TRBV4-3	TRBJ2-1
TGCGCCAGCAGCCAAGAGAAGTCCCTAGCGGGGGACACAGATACGCAGTATTTT	CASSQEKSLAGDTDTQYF	NA	TRBD2	TRBV4-3	TRBJ2-3
TGTGCCAGCAGTAGAGCGGAGGGGGGGCAGTTCTTC	CASSRAEGGQFF	NA	NA	TRBV6-5	TRBJ2-1
TGTGCCAGCAGCTTAGAAGTCGCTGGAAACACCATATATTTT	CASSLEVAGNTIYF	NA	NA	TRBV7-2	TRBJ1-3
TGTGCCAGCAGCTCGAATGGTCGCGTGGGCACGCAGTATTTT	CASSSNGRVGTQYF	once	NA	TRBV7-3	TRBJ2-3
TGTGCCAGCAGCCCGGAACGAGGATCTACGGATACGCAGTATTTT	CASSPERGSTDTQYF	NA	NA	TRBV11-2	TRBJ2-3
TGTGCCAGCAGCTTAAGTGATTTCCTAGCACGGTATTTT	CASSLSDFLARYF	NA	NA	TRBV7-2	TRBJ2-3
TGTGCCAGCAGCAACCCCGTTCCCGGGGAGCTGTTTTTT	CASSNPVPGELFF	NA	NA	TRBV7-8	TRBJ2-2